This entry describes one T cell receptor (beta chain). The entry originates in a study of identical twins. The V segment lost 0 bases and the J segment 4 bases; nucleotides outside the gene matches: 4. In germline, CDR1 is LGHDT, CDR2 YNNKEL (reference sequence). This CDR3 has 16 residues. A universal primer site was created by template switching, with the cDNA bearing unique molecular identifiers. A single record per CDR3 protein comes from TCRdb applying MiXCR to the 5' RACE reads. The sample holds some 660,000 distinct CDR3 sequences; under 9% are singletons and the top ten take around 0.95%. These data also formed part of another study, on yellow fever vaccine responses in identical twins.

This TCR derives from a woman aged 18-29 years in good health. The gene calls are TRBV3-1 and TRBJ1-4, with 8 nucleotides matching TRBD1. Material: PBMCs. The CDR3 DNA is TGTGCCAGCAGCCAAGAAACCGGACAGGGTAATGAAAAACTGTTTTTT. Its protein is CASSQETGQGNEKLFF.